The following is a TCR beta chain sequence with its context. Its antigen has not been determined. No much larger clone exists at a distance of one base, and base qualities are not known. In the same sample, other DNA sequences code for this CDR3. TCRbeta CDR3 regions were amplified from genomic DNA by means of the immunoSEQ Assay, a bias-controlled multiplex PCR. The original pipeline was this. Nucleated cell counts per sample were estimated from amplification of reference gene primers within the assay. Sequence reads were collapsed and filtered to measure the absolute abundance of every unique TCRbeta CDR3 rearrangement. For each sample, productive Simpson clonality was calculated as the square root of Simpson's diversity index across productive rearrangements. TCRdb obtained this table from immuneACCESS and retained in-frame rearrangements with V and J assigned. These tables miss some clones; where compared with another copy, unresolved V genes account for less than half of the shortfall, and the remainder is unexplained. Clonal size and the V and J genes are those of that table, whereas D and trimming came from the DNA. A total of 350,000 to 500,000 clones appear in this sample, 70% to 90% of them only once. The ten largest make up 1.4% of the sample.

The sample originates from a study of blood T cell repertoires in COVID-19 (dated by TCRdb to about 2020). Regarding the complete study: Samples covering the acute and convalescent phases of COVID-19 were provided by collaborators in the United States, Italy and Spain. The sample metadata nearly always contained a de-identified subject ID, COVID-19 status, age in years and sex. Where HLA class I and class II types were available, the types were taken from metadata supplied by the sample provider, not from assay-based typing. The dataset comprised deeply sampled blood TCRbeta repertoires from subjects exposed to, actively infected with, or recovered from COVID-19. The repertoires were made available in a free public database intended to serve as a resource for research on the immune response to SARS-CoV-2. Samples were obtained from the ongoing ImmuneRACE study (first 160 participants) and from 1,254 subjects provided by 6 global collaborators. The material from the prospective study consisted of cDNA or gDNA derived from T cells, B-cell-depleted T cells, or PBMCs. What the study reported, not specific to this receptor: How much clinical and demographic metadata was included differed by source and by participant, and the metadata was provided uncurated.

Participants in the prospective study were aged roughly 18 to 90 years, lived in approximately 26 United States geographic areas, and enrolled through a virtual design. To assign participants to cohorts, the prospective study relied on clinical history that participants themselves reported in a screening survey and a study questionnaire. Exposed participants had been in contact with someone with a PCR-confirmed or clinician-diagnosed COVID-19 case within 2 weeks of study entry. Each participant in the prospective study had whole blood, serum and a nasopharyngeal or oropharyngeal swab collected by mobile phlebotomists. Prospective study participants could optionally give additional blood draws and questionnaires over a roughly two-month period. Blood samples from the prospective study were shipped frozen or at room temperature prior to DNA extraction. Looking up the germline V gene yields CDR1 MNHEY and CDR2 SVGAGI. V and J lose 2 bases and 0 bases, and a span of 11 bases separates them. Counted from cysteine to phenylalanine, this CDR3 has 15 amino acids. Only the CDR3 portion is preserved as DNA: 45 bases, with reading frame beginning at the first base.

This sequence uses TRBV6-5 and TRBJ2-7, with the D gene too uncertain to name. The TCR sequence derives from a woman aged 18-29 years who had been exposed to COVID-19. Specimen: PBMCs or T cells enriched from blood (not recorded which). The CDR3 sequence is CASSYGQGYSYEQYF. The nucleotide sequence is TGTGCCAGCAGTTACGGGCAAGGCTACTCCTACGAGCAGTACTTC.